The 22 T cell receptor beta chains below come from one sample, sequenced in a study of CD8 T cells in Susac syndrome. The RNA, roughly 0.45 to 1 ug, was put through reverse transcription using random hexamers. TCRdb re-derived calls from the immunoSEQ multiplex PCR reads in MiXCR, one entry per CDR3 protein. The profile shows about 160,000 distinct CDR3 sequences, approximately 94% of them singletons. The sample comprised CD4+ T cells from PBMCs. These TCRs come from a human donor with Susac syndrome.

This chain joins TRBV24-1 and TRBJ2-1, with D possibly TRBD2 on 6 matching bases. Germline V lookup: CDR1 KGHDR, CDR2 SFDVKD. V gave up 5 bases and J gave up 6 bases, with 13 bases separating them. CDR3 length: 14 residues. As DNA, the CDR3 is TGTGCCACCAGTGCGGAGGGCCAGTTCAATGAGCAGTTCTTC. This sequence encodes CATSAEGQFNEQFF.

V usage is TRBV30 and J usage is TRBJ2-5, with 13 bases fitting TRBD2. V lost 2 bases and J lost 4; bases outside the gene matches: 13. The CDR3 length is 18 residues. The germline CDR1 and CDR2 sequences are GTSNPN and SVGIG (reference sequence). CDR3 in amino acids: CAWSPPLGLAGVSETQYF. The CDR3 DNA follows: TGTGCCTGGAGTCCACCACTCGGACTAGCGGGAGTCTCAGAGACCCAGTACTTC.

J is TRBJ2-7 and V is TRBV28; maybe TRBD2 (6 bases). The CDR3 length is 12 residues. The V gene's germline CDR1 is MDHEN and CDR2 SYDVKM. The germline V and J ends were trimmed by 8 bases and 0 bases, with 8 bases remaining between them. The CDR3 loop reads CASSGGSYEQYF. CDR3 coding DNA: TGTGCCAGCTCCGGGGGCTCCTACGAGCAGTACTTC.

The genes are TRBV29-1 and TRBJ1-2; 9 bases match TRBD1. The germline V gene encodes CDR1 SQVTM and CDR2 ANQGSEA. This CDR3 is built from 14 residues. J gave up 4 bases and V 7 bases, and 10 bases lay outside the gene matches. CDR3 sequence (DNA): TGCAGCGCCCTACAACAGGGGGCAGGCTATGGCTACACCTTC. Translated, it gives CSALQQGAGYGYTF.

The chain links TRBV2 to TRBJ2-5; D remains ambiguous. This CDR3 spans 12 amino acids. CDR1 and CDR2 from the germline V gene are SNHLY and FYNNEI. Trimming took 4 bases from V and 1 from J, leaving 4 bases between them. This chain's CDR3 is CASSAVQETQYF. CDR3 nucleotides: TGTGCCAGCAGTGCAGTCCAAGAGACCCAGTACTTC.

The rearrangement uses TRBV18 and TRBJ2-1, with 9 bases matching TRBD1. V was clipped by 3 bases and J by 6 bases; unmatched bases: 9. This CDR3 is 16 amino acids long. Germline CDR1 reads KGHSH; CDR2 reads LQKENI. The CDR3: CASSPAGQGSGNEQFF. In DNA, the CDR3 is TGTGCCAGCTCACCGGCCGGACAGGGGAGTGGCAATGAGCAGTTCTTC. The full variable domain, with the rest looked up from reference TRBV18 and TRBJ2-1, is NAGVMQNPRHLVRRRGQEARLRCSPMKGHSHVYWYRQLPEEGLKFMVYLQKENIIDESGMPKERFSAEFPKEGPSILRIQQVVRGDSAAYFCASSPAGQGSGNEQFFGPGTRLTVL.

This chain links TRBV20-1 with TRBJ1-2; 7 bases map to TRBD1. Germline V gene data show CDR1 as DFQATT and CDR2 as SNEGSKA (reference sequence). The CDR3 totals 14 residues. V dropped 3 bases and J dropped 4; count of bases not matched to a gene: 8. CDR3 DNA: TGCAGTGCTAGCCCGGGACAGATGATCTATGGCTACACCTTC. It codes for CSASPGQMIYGYTF.

J is TRBJ1-1 and V is TRBV18; D ambiguous. Per the germline V gene, CDR1 is KGHSH and CDR2 is LQKENI. CDR3 length: 15 amino acids. V lost 3 bases, J lost 3 bases, and 14 bases lay in between. The CDR3 DNA sequence: TGTGCCAGCTCACCCACCGGAGGCAGTGACACTGAAGCTTTCTTT. It codes for CASSPTGGSDTEAFF.

This chain joins TRBV28 and TRBJ1-2; D is uncertain. CDR1 is MDHEN, CDR2 SYDVKM, per germline. With 2 bases removed from V and 4 bases from J, the gap between germline ends came to 14 bases. The length of the CDR3 is 15 residues. DNA of the CDR3: TGTGCCAGCAGTTTAAGTAGGGCCAACCTCTATGGCTACACCTTC. Its protein is CASSLSRANLYGYTF.

The chain combines TRBV4-3 with TRBJ1-2; 11 nucleotides align to TRBD1. This CDR3 spans 14 amino acids. V was clipped by 1 base and J by 8 bases; unmatched bases: 3. The germline V gene encodes CDR1 LGHNA and CDR2 YSLEER. The CDR3: CASSQGGTGGGYTF. DNA for the CDR3: TGCGCCAGCAGCCAAGGGGGGACAGGGGGGGGCTACACCTTC.

The chain couples TRBV27 to TRBJ1-2, with D unclear. Trimming took 3 bases from V and 2 from J, leaving 10 bases between them. The CDR3 consists of 14 residues. Germline V gene sequence: CDR1 MNHEY, CDR2 SMNVEV (reference sequence). DNA of the CDR3: TGTGCCAGCAGTTTCCTCCCCTTCAACTATGGCTACACCTTC. As protein: CASSFLPFNYGYTF.

The rearrangement joins TRBV7-2 to TRBJ2-4, with D possibly TRBD1 on 6 matching bases. Trimming stripped 6 bases from V and 2 bases from J, with 11 bases between. The V gene's germline CDR1 is SGHTA and CDR2 FQGNSA. The CDR3 totals 14 residues. CDR3 sequence: CASRDTGSKNIQYF. Written as DNA, the CDR3 is TGTGCCAGCAGGGACACAGGGTCCAAAAACATTCAGTACTTC.

The chain carries TRBV15 and TRBJ1-2, with D unclear. Between the trimmed V and J ends, which lost 1 base and 3 bases, there was a span of 6 bases. Germline V gene lookup returns CDR1 LNHNV and CDR2 YYDKDF (reference sequence). This CDR3 is 13 amino acids long. The CDR3: CATSRGWDYGYTF. The CDR3 DNA sequence: TGTGCCACCAGCAGAGGATGGGACTATGGCTACACCTTC.

The chain uses TRBV9 and TRBJ2-5; 8 bases align to TRBD2. V shed 2 bases, J shed 0 bases, and the junction held 15 bases outside the gene matches. This CDR3 region has 19 residues. Per the germline V gene, CDR1 is SGDLS and CDR2 is YYNGEE. CDR3 nucleotides: TGTGCCAGCAGCGTGACTCTTTCTAGTAGCGGGGACCACCAAGAGACCCAGTACTTC. It is translated as CASSVTLSSSGDHQETQYF.

J is TRBJ2-7 and V is TRBV29-1; weak D call: TRBD2 (5 bases). V was clipped by 5 bases and J by 3 bases, with 11 bases between them. Germline assignment: CDR1 SQVTM and CDR2 ANQGSEA. The CDR3 sequence is 12 residues long. CDR3 region: CSVKASIYEQYF. The CDR3 DNA is TGCAGCGTTAAGGCTAGCATCTACGAGCAGTACTTC.

The CDR3 DNA is TGTGCCAGCGGCCTAGGTGGTCTCCAAGAGACCCAGTACTTC. It yields the protein CASGLGGLQETQYF. The chain combines TRBV28 with TRBJ2-5; no reliable D call. V lost 8 bases, J lost 1 base, and 14 bases lay in between. This CDR3 has 14 residues. Looked up from germline, CDR1 is MDHEN and CDR2 is SYDVKM.

This clonotype was found once. The rearrangement uses TRBV5-4 and TRBJ1-2; 7 bases align to TRBD1. From germline, CDR1 is SGHNT and CDR2 YYREEE (reference sequence). The CDR3 sequence is 14 residues long. The junction had 6 bases not matched to a gene; V was cut back by 0 bases and J by 7 bases. The CDR3 sequence: CASSLGQGIGGYTF. In DNA form, the CDR3 reads TGTGCCAGCAGCTTGGGACAGGGAATAGGTGGCTACACCTTC.

V is TRBV18 and J is TRBJ2-5; D is unclear. Trimming pared 5 bases from V and 2 bases from J, leaving 9 bases between. The V gene's germline CDR1 is KGHSH and CDR2 LQKENI. The CDR3 runs to 13 residues. The CDR3 sequence is CASSTTAQETQYF. The CDR3 DNA reads TGTGCCAGCTCAACAACCGCTCAAGAGACCCAGTACTTC.

This rearrangement joins TRBV11-2 to TRBJ2-1, with unresolved D. The CDR3 sequence is 16 residues long. The V gene lost 5 bases and the J gene lost 0 bases, with 14 bases spanning the gap. Germline values: CDR1 SGHAT, CDR2 FQNNGV. The CDR3 DNA reads as TGTGCCAGCAGCCAGACGCCAGGTAGCTCCTACAATGAGCAGTTCTTC. Protein sequence: CASSQTPGSSYNEQFF.

The chain uses TRBV18 and TRBJ2-2; D not resolved. Deletions cut 3 bases from V and 8 bases from J, with 13 bases between. This CDR3 is built from 14 residues. Per the germline V gene, CDR1 is KGHSH and CDR2 is LQKENI. Here the CDR3 reads CASSPIQDEGELFF. CDR3 nucleotides: TGTGCCAGCTCACCTATACAAGACGAGGGGGAGCTGTTTTTT.

The chain has TRBV28 and TRBJ1-5; perhaps TRBD1 as D (5 bases). V was trimmed by 5 bases and J by 5 bases, leaving 13 bases between them. CDR1 is MDHEN and CDR2 is SYDVKM in the germline V gene. The CDR3 extends over 14 amino acids. The CDR3 nucleotides are TGTGCCAGCAGTGGGGCAGGGAACCATCAGCCCCAGCATTTT. Translation gives CASSGAGNHQPQHF.

The rearrangement joins TRBV11-1 to TRBJ2-3; 12 bases align to TRBD2. The V segment lost 5 bases and the J segment 1 base; nucleotides outside the gene matches: 4. From germline, CDR1 is SGHAT and CDR2 FQDESV (reference sequence). The CDR3 consists of 16 residues. The CDR3 protein is CASSDRTSGGTDTQYF. The DNA for the CDR3 is TGTGCCAGCAGCGATCGGACTAGCGGGGGCACAGATACGCAGTATTTT.